This T cell receptor (beta chain) stems from a study of beta chain features in type 1 diabetes. Study-wide findings and caveats: Within patients, naive, central memory and Treg TCRB repertoires seemed more similar than within healthy donors. High TCR expression in some cells could lead to their over-representation in cDNA sequencing. Moderately but significantly shorter TCRB CDR3s were found in Type 1 diabetes patients in all four CD4+ subsets. In these data, an HLA type influence on TCRB rearrangement remained unresolved.

Germline V CDR1 and CDR2: SGHNT, YYREEE (reference sequence). J gave up 5 bases and V 2 bases, and 4 bases lay outside the gene matches. The CDR3 covers 14 residues. A remark on this clone: The antigen remains undetermined.

What was sequenced were expressed TCRB transcripts, since all of the isolated RNA had been reverse transcribed. Samples of naive, central memory and regulatory T cells yielded a mean of around 3.4 million reads. Using immunoSEQ multiplex PCR, the repertoire was profiled, and TCRdb retains in-frame clones only, with some absent. The data contain 330,000 or so clones, over 10% of them singletons. Specimen: naive CD4+ T cells from blood. This sequence originates from a woman under 30 with type 1 diabetes. The gene calls are TRBV5-4 and TRBJ2-1; 7 bases are shared with TRBD2. CDR3 protein: CASSFGLADNEQFF. The CDR3 bases are TGTGCCAGCAGCTTTGGGCTAGCGGACAATGAGCAGTTCTTC. The full variable domain, completed using reference TRBV5-4 and TRBJ2-1, is ETGVTQSPTHLIKTRGQQVTLRCSSQSGHNTVSWYQQALGQGPQFIFQYYREEENGRGNFPPRFSGLQFPNYSSELNVNALELDDSALYLCASSFGLADNEQFFGPGTRLTVL.